Reported below is one TCR beta chain. Its antigen is unknown. This record comes from a study of cytomegalovirus exposure and HLA in healthy donors. Study results and caveats: Later analysis demonstrated an association between a missense DCLRE1C variant and TCR beta V- and J-gene trimming.

This PCR relied on a set of 60 Vbeta primers and 13 Jbeta primers. Measured with immunoSEQ multiplex PCR; TCRdb has only the in-frame clones, and not every one. The sample has 130,000 to 150,000 clones, 80% to 85% seen once. V lost 7 bases, J lost 6 bases, and 19 bases lay in between. From germline, CDR1 is MNHNS and CDR2 SASEGT. This CDR3 has 15 residues. The TCR comes from a male donor in good health and CMV-seropositive. This chain uses TRBV6-1 with TRBJ2-1, with a tentative D call TRBD1 (5 bases). The sample consisted of PBMCs. CDR3 in DNA: TGTGCCAGCAAACCCCTTGGGGCGATCATCAATGAGCAGTTCTTC. Its protein product is CASKPLGAIINEQFF.